Following are 25 T cell receptor beta chains from one sample sequenced in a study of T cells expressing NK-cell markers. TCRdb reprocessed the 5' RACE reads and stores each CDR3 protein as one record, lacking DNA. This table holds approximately 550,000 distinct CDR3 sequences. Sample: blood T cells: a sorted CD56 or NKG2C T cell subset, CD4+ or CD8+ T cells, or bulk PBMC T cells (not recorded which). The source is a man aged 18 to 30 in good health.

The rearrangement joins TRBV10-3 to TRBJ2-6; the D call from TCRdb, TRBD1, cannot be confirmed without DNA. The CDR3 has 15 amino acids. Germline V gene sequence: CDR1 ENHRY, CDR2 SYGVKD. The CDR3: CAISQQGAGSDVLTF.

This chain connects TRBV28 to TRBJ1-2. This CDR3 contains 14 residues. Germline CDR1 and CDR2: MDHEN and SYDVKM. CDR3 protein: CASSLRVAYYGYTF.

The chain combines TRBV29-1 with TRBJ2-6; TCRdb gives TRBD2 as the D gene, but with no DNA this cannot be confirmed. Germline CDR1 reads SQVTM; CDR2 reads ANQGSEA. There are 18 residues in the CDR3. The CDR3: CSVEEFERVFSGANVLTF.

V and J are TRBV6-2 or TRBV6-3 and TRBJ2-5; the D call from TCRdb, TRBD2, cannot be confirmed without DNA. CDR1 is MNHEY, CDR2 SVGEGT, per germline. The CDR3 sequence is 14 residues long. The CDR3 sequence is CASKIAGVWETQYF.

The chain uses TRBV20-1 and TRBJ2-1; lacking DNA, the TRBD2 call made by TCRdb goes unchecked. Germline loops: CDR1 DFQATT, CDR2 SNEGSKA (reference sequence). The CDR3 has 17 residues. The chain's CDR3 is CSARDKWLAAFYNEQFF.

V is TRBV11-2 and J is TRBJ2-1; TCRdb selects TRBD2, and the lack of DNA leaves this call unchecked. CDR1 is SGHAT, CDR2 FQNNGV, per germline. The CDR3 has 17 residues. The CDR3 is CASSPLSRTSGYNEQFF.

This chain joins TRBV7-2 and TRBJ2-5; TCRdb gives TRBD1 as the D gene, but with no DNA this cannot be confirmed. The germline V gene has CDR1 SGHTA and CDR2 FQGNSA. The CDR3 covers 14 residues. CDR3 amino acids: CASSRDRAAETQYF.

The J gene is TRBJ2-1, the V gene TRBV24-1; TCRdb calls TRBD1, which cannot be checked without DNA. The CDR3 covers 16 residues. Germline CDR1 and CDR2: KGHDR and SFDVKD. The CDR3: CATSDPGEGGYNEQFF.

This sequence joins TRBV7-7 and TRBJ2-3. Germline CDR1 reads SSHAT; CDR2 reads FNYEAQ (reference sequence). This CDR3 is built from 14 residues. The CDR3 is CASSLDGGSDTQYF.

This CDR3 reads CAISESLPGSLYNEQFF. The chain combines TRBV10-3 with TRBJ2-1; TCRdb names TRBD1, which stays unverified in the absence of DNA. The germline CDR1 and CDR2 sequences are ENHRY and SYGVKD. The length of the CDR3 is 17 residues.

The chain carries TRBV25-1 and TRBJ2-5; the TRBD1 assignment by TCRdb is unverifiable without DNA. The CDR3 covers 19 residues. The germline V gene has CDR1 MGHDK and CDR2 SYGVNS. CDR3 residues: CASSDWSVREKGLKETQYF.

The genes are TRBV6-5 and TRBJ1-2. The germline V gene has CDR1 MNHEY and CDR2 SVGAGI. This CDR3 has 13 residues. The CDR3 loop is CASSFSGSGGYTF.

This chain joins TRBV28 and TRBJ2-7; TCRdb's D call, TRBD1, is unchecked because there is no DNA. The CDR3 consists of 13 residues. Germline lookup yields CDR1 MDHEN and CDR2 SYDVKM. This chain's CDR3 is CASKPGGAYEQYF.

This chain connects TRBV4-2 to TRBJ2-1; TCRdb indicates TRBD1, and absent DNA this call remains unverified. Germline CDR1 LGHNA, CDR2 YNFKEQ. The CDR3 covers 15 residues. The CDR3 loop is CASSQEEGQRGPRFF.

V is TRBV11-2 and J is TRBJ2-3; TCRdb designates TRBD2, a call that cannot be tested without DNA. From germline, CDR1 is SGHAT and CDR2 FQNNGV. The CDR3 loop spans 15 amino acids. The CDR3 loop is CASSLAGLVTDTQYF.

CDR3 sequence reads: CASEETSGNSYEQYF. V and J are TRBV6-2 or TRBV6-3 and TRBJ2-7; with no DNA, the TCRdb D assignment of TRBD2 cannot be verified. Germline-derived CDR1 and CDR2 are MNHEY and SVGEGT. The CDR3 spans 15 residues.

This sequence joins TRBV12-3 or TRBV12-4 and TRBJ2-1; checking the TCRdb D call of TRBD1 is not possible without DNA. CDR3 length: 14 residues. This chain's CDR3 is CASSPRQGWKEQFF.

The V and J genes are TRBV3-1 and TRBJ2-1; there is no DNA to check the TCRdb D call of TRBD2. This CDR3 comprises 22 residues. Looked up from germline, CDR1 is LGHDT and CDR2 is YNNKEL (reference sequence). CDR3 residues: CASNRGKARQGSVPSGMFEQFF.

CDR3 sequence reads: CASSQDGTTTDTQYF. The chain carries TRBV4-2 and TRBJ2-3; TCRdb's D call, TRBD2, is unchecked because there is no DNA. There are 15 residues in the CDR3. Per the germline V gene, CDR1 is LGHNA and CDR2 is YNFKEQ.

The chain has TRBV30 and TRBJ2-1. The CDR3 has 11 amino acids. In germline, CDR1 is GTSNPN, CDR2 SVGIG (reference sequence). CDR3 residues: CAWRARHEQFF.

V gene TRBV7-9 combines with J gene TRBJ1-1; the D gene TCRdb calls, TRBD1, cannot be checked with no DNA. The CDR3 spans 14 residues. The V gene's germline CDR1 is SEHNR and CDR2 FQNEAQ (reference sequence). CDR3 protein: CASSRPGQGARAFF.

This chain's CDR3 is CASSLVLAGLPFGNTIYF. V gene TRBV7-8 combines with J gene TRBJ1-3. CDR1 and CDR2 (germline): SGHVS, FQNEAQ. The CDR3 extends over 18 amino acids.

This rearrangement joins TRBV7-8 to TRBJ2-2; TCRdb returns TRBD2, unconfirmable since there is no DNA. CDR1 is SGHVS, CDR2 FQNEAQ, per germline. The CDR3 is made up of 16 amino acids. This CDR3 reads CASSGGTSGLTGELFF.

The CDR3 sequence: CASSVALSYNEQFF. The chain joins TRBV19 to TRBJ2-1. This CDR3 has 14 amino acids. Germline lookup yields CDR1 LNHDA and CDR2 SQIVND (reference sequence).

The chain employs TRBV20-1 and TRBJ2-1. Germline CDR1 and CDR2: DFQATT and SNEGSKA (reference sequence). The CDR3 has 14 residues. This chain's CDR3 is CSVYVLLSYNEQFF.